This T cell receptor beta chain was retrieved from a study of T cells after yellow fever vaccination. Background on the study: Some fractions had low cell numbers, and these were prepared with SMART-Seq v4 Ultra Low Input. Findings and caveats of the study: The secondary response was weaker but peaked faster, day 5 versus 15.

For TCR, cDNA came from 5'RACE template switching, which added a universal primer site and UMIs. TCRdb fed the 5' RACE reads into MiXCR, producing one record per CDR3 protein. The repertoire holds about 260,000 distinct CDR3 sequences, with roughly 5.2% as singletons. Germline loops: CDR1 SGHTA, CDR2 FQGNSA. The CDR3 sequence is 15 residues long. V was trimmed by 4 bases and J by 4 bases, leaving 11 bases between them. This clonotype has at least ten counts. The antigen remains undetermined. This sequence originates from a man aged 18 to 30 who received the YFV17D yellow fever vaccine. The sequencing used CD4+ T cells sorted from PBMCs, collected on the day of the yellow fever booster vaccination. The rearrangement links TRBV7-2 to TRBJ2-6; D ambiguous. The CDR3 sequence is CASSSYSLGANVLTF. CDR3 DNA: TGTGCCAGCAGCTCCTATAGCCTCGGGGCCAACGTCCTGACTTTC.